This paragraph reports one T cell receptor beta chain. Its antigen is not known. This sample is part of a study of shared clonotypes between healthy human individuals. Study results and limitations: Non-shared clonotypes displayed generation probabilities falling below those of clonotypes present in all four donors.

Germline CDR1 MDHEN, CDR2 SYDVKM. Trimming removed 3 bases at V and 1 base at J, with 14 bases between. This CDR3 has 16 residues. On sorted subsets, replicate PCRs used about 200 ng DNA, or 27,000 or so T cell genomes. Sequencing used immunoSEQ multiplex PCR; TCRdb keeps in-frame clones, though not all of them. Here the sample spans about 360,000 clones, 73% being singletons. V and J are TRBV28 and TRBJ2-3; a possible D gene is TRBD2 (6 bases). The clonotype was recovered from a man aged 30 to 45 in good health. Sequencing was performed on memory CD4+ T cells sorted from blood. The subset denotes: CD45RA-negative fraction. The CDR3 region has the DNA TGTGCCAGCAGTTTCCCCGGACTAACTGGCACAGATACGCAGTATTTT. Its translation: CASSFPGLTGTDTQYF.